Below are 14 T cell receptor beta chains sequenced from a single sample in a study of radiation and T cells in renal cell carcinoma. This table comes from immunoSEQ multiplex PCR, and its TCRdb copy is limited to in-frame clones, with some not included. The sample includes just under 80,000 clones, 65% to 90% of them seen just once. Time point specified: blood 2 weeks post-SBRT. The treatment denotes: 15 Gy SBRT to primary tumor, nephrectomy 4 weeks later. The starting material was blood, obtained from a patient whose treatment included radiotherapy and nephrectomy. The receptors were gathered from a woman aged 50 to 60 with renal cell carcinoma.

The V and J genes are TRBV5-6 and TRBJ2-7; 12 bases map to TRBD1. The V gene's germline CDR1 is SGHDT and CDR2 YYEEEE. V was clipped by 4 bases and J by 2 bases; unmatched bases: 4. The CDR3 contains 15 residues. Here the CDR3 DNA reads TGTGCCAGCAGCCTGGGACAGGGGGCAACCTACGAGCAGTACTTC. Its protein product is CASSLGQGATYEQYF.

The CDR3 sequence: CASSLGRTGGTEAFF. In nucleotides, the CDR3 is TGCGCCAGCAGCTTAGGCCGGACAGGGGGCACTGAAGCTTTCTTT. This chain joins TRBV5-1 and TRBJ1-1, with 10 bases aligning to TRBD1. The V and J ends lost 2 bases and 4 bases, in that order; junction bases with no gene match: 5. Germline CDR1 is SGHRS and CDR2 is YFSETQ. This CDR3 spans 15 amino acids.

V is TRBV6-6 and J is TRBJ2-7; D perhaps matches TRBD1 (5 bases). This CDR3 region has 15 residues. Germline lookup yields CDR1 MNHNY and CDR2 SVGAGI (reference sequence). Between the trimmed V and J ends, which lost 5 bases and 0 bases, there was a span of 14 bases. DNA of the CDR3: TGTGCCAGCAGTACGAACAGAGACAGCTCCTACGAGCAGTACTTC. It encodes CASSTNRDSSYEQYF.

This chain links TRBV28 with TRBJ2-7; 14 nucleotides align to TRBD2. CDR1 and CDR2 from the germline V gene are MDHEN and SYDVKM. This CDR3 spans 14 amino acids. The junction had 2 bases not matched to a gene; V was cut back by 6 bases and J by 4 bases. CDR3 loop: CASRGTSGSYEQYF. CDR3 coding DNA: TGTGCCAGCAGGGGGACTAGCGGGAGTTACGAGCAGTACTTC.

The J gene is TRBJ2-2, the V gene TRBV10-1, with D hard to call. The germline V and J ends were trimmed by 0 bases and 8 bases, with 7 bases remaining between them. The CDR3 covers 13 residues. The germline V gene encodes CDR1 WNHNN and CDR2 SYGVQD (reference sequence). CDR3 residues: CASSESLLGELFF. The CDR3 bases are TGCGCCAGCAGTGAGTCGCTTCTGGGGGAGCTGTTTTTT.

The chain has TRBV28 and TRBJ1-4; D is uncertain. Trimming stripped 4 bases from V and 13 bases from J, with 10 bases between. CDR1 MDHEN and CDR2 SYDVKM come from the germline V gene. CDR3 length equals 11 residues. The CDR3 nucleotides are TGTGCCAGCAGTTCCGAACCGGGACTGTTTTTT. This codes for CASSSEPGLFF.

The V call is TRBV27, the J call TRBJ2-7; either TRBD1 or TRBD2 may fit D (5 bases each). The CDR3 is made up of 12 amino acids. CDR1 is MNHEY, CDR2 SMNVEV, per germline (reference sequence). Trimming stripped 5 bases from V and 5 bases from J, with 10 bases between. DNA of the CDR3: TGTGCCAGCAGTCCGGGGCCGAACGAGCAGTACTTC. Encoded protein: CASSPGPNEQYF.

The V gene is TRBV4-3, the J gene TRBJ1-3; D is unclear. Germline CDR1 LGHNA, CDR2 YSLEER. The CDR3 runs to 15 residues. Deletions cut 1 base from V and 4 bases from J, with 11 bases between. CDR3 protein: CASSQVRGLGNTIYF. In DNA, the CDR3 is TGCGCCAGCAGCCAAGTTCGGGGTCTCGGAAACACCATATATTTT.

The chain's CDR3 is CASSLSRGSSGANVLTF. The DNA for the CDR3 is TGTGCCAGCAGTTTATCTCGAGGGAGCTCTGGGGCCAACGTCCTGACTTTC. This chain connects TRBV28 to TRBJ2-6, with D maybe TRBD2 (5 bases). The CDR3 runs to 17 residues. The germline V and J ends were trimmed by 1 base and 0 bases, with 10 bases remaining between them. CDR1 is MDHEN and CDR2 is SYDVKM in the germline V gene. The entire variable domain, with the rest obtained from reference TRBV28 and TRBJ2-6, is as follows: DVKVTQSSRYLVKRTGEKVFLECVQDMDHENMFWYRQDPGLGLRLIYFSYDVKMKEKGDIPEGYSVSREKKERFSLILESASTNQTSMYLCASSLSRGSSGANVLTFGAGSRLTVL.

This clone was picked up a small number of times. The J gene is TRBJ1-1, the V gene TRBV30, with D perhaps matching TRBD1 (5 bases). The CDR3 is made up of 11 amino acids. Germline V lookup: CDR1 GTSNPN, CDR2 SVGIG (reference sequence). The germline V and J ends were trimmed by 4 bases and 5 bases, with 8 bases remaining between them. The CDR3 DNA is TGTGCCTGGACAGGGATGACTGAAGCTTTCTTT. Its translation is CAWTGMTEAFF.

In this sample, this clone turned up a few times. The J gene is TRBJ2-3, the V gene TRBV6-1; D tentatively reads TRBD1 or TRBD2 (7 bases each). V dropped 4 bases and J dropped 6 bases, with 14 bases sitting between them. Germline V gene sequence: CDR1 MNHNS, CDR2 SASEGT. This CDR3 is built from 14 residues. The CDR3: CASSVDREGDTQYF. The DNA for the CDR3 is TGTGCCAGCAGTGTTGACAGGGAGGGGGATACGCAGTATTTT.

The chain is built from TRBV5-5 and TRBJ2-7; 7 bases are shared with TRBD1. The CDR3 sequence is 15 residues long. Germline V lookup: CDR1 SGHKS, CDR2 YYEKEE (reference sequence). V lost 1 base, J lost 1 base, and 5 bases stayed unmatched. The CDR3 loop is CASSLTGQKSYEQYF. The CDR3 region has the DNA TGTGCCAGCAGCTTGACGGGACAGAAGTCCTACGAGCAGTACTTC.

This chain connects TRBV2 to TRBJ1-1, with D unresolved. Germline V lookup: CDR1 SNHLY, CDR2 FYNNEI. The V end lost 1 base, the J end lost 5 bases, and 8 bases lay between the germline ends. The CDR3 is 13 amino acids. The CDR3 region has the DNA TGTGCCAGCAGTGAAGAAGCGAGAACTGAAGCTTTCTTT. Protein sequence: CASSEEARTEAFF.

V is TRBV5-1 and J is TRBJ2-5; tentatively, D is TRBD1 (5 bases). Germline values: CDR1 SGHRS, CDR2 YFSETQ. V lost 4 bases and J 3 bases, leaving 16 bases between the germline ends. The CDR3 extends over 15 amino acids. In nucleotides, the CDR3 is TGCGCCAGCAGCCAATTTGGGGCGATCGAAGAGACCCAGTACTTC. Protein: CASSQFGAIEETQYF.